These 5 T cell receptor beta chains share one sample of origin, sequenced in a study of glioma-infiltrating T cells after dendritic cell vaccination. The assay was immunoSEQ multiplex PCR, and TCRdb's table has in-frame clones only and misses some. The sample carries tens of thousands of clones, about nine tenths recorded once. The time point: after dendritic cell vaccination, including at tumor progression/relapse. The material was blood, obtained after dendritic cell vaccination. These receptors were obtained from a human donor with glioblastoma.

V is TRBV4-3 and J is TRBJ1-5; D uncertain. Germline V gene lookup returns CDR1 LGHNA and CDR2 YSLEER. V lost 0 bases and J lost 0, with 6 bases in between. The CDR3 sequence is 15 residues long. CDR3 region: CASSQDRNSNQPQHF. As DNA, the CDR3 is TGCGCCAGCAGCCAAGACAGAAATAGCAATCAGCCCCAGCATTTT.

In this sample, this clone turned up once. V usage is TRBV2 and J usage is TRBJ1-1; 9 bases line up with TRBD1. CDR3 length equals 15 residues. Trimming took 4 bases from V and 4 from J; bases not matched to a gene: 7. From germline, CDR1 is SNHLY and CDR2 FYNNEI. The CDR3 DNA follows: TGTGCCAGCAGTGTTCCGGGACAGGGACTCACTGAAGCTTTCTTT. This gives the protein CASSVPGQGLTEAFF.

The chain combines TRBV21-1 with TRBJ2-7; the table names TRBD1, a call not compared with the DNA. TRBV21-1 constitutes a pseudogene. This CDR3 is built from 17 residues. The CDR3 nucleotides read TGTGCCAGCAGCCCCCCCTCCCCCGGGACAGGGTCCTACGAGCAGTACTTC. It translates to CASSPPSPGTGSYEQYF.

The gene calls are TRBV7-2 and TRBJ1-5, with no clear D. Germline CDR1 and CDR2: SGHTA and FQGNSA. The V end lost 3 bases, the J end lost 8 bases, and 14 bases lay between the germline ends. The CDR3 length is 14 residues. Written as DNA, the CDR3 is TGTGCCAGCAGCTTGCGGAGAGGTCCGGAGCCCCAGCATTTT. This sequence encodes CASSLRRGPEPQHF.

This clone was recorded a few times. CDR3 region: CASSQDLEKNTEAFF. Here the CDR3 DNA reads TGCGCCAGCAGCCAAGATCTCGAGAAGAACACTGAAGCTTTCTTT. The rearrangement links TRBV4-3 to TRBJ1-1, with D hard to call. Germline V gene data show CDR1 as LGHNA and CDR2 as YSLEER. V was clipped by 0 bases and J by 1 base, with 9 bases between them. This CDR3 spans 15 amino acids.